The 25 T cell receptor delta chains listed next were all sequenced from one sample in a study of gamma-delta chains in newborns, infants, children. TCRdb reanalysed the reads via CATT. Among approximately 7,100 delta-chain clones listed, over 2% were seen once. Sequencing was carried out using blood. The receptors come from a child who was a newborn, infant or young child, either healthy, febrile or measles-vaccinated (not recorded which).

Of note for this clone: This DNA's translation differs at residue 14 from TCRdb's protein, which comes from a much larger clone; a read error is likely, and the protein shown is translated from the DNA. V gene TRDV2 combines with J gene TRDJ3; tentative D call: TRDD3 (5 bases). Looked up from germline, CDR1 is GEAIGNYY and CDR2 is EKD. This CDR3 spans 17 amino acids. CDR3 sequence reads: CACDTVPSSWDTRRMFF. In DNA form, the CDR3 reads TGTGCCTGTGACACTGTACCGAGCTCCTGGGACACCCGACGGATGTTTTTC.

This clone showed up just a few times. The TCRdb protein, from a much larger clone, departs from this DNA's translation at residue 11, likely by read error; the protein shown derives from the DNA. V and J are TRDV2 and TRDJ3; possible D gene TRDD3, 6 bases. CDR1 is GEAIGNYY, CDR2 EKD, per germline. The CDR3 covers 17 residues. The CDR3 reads CACDSTGSSWGTRQMFF. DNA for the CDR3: TGTGCCTGTGACAGTACTGGGAGCTCCTGGGGCACCCGACAGATGTTTTTC.

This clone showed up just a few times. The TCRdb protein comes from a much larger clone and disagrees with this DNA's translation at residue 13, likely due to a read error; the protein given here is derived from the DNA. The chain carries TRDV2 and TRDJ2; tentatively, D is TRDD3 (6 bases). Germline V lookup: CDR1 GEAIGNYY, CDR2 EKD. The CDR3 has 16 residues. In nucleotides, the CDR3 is TGTGCCTGTGACACCTGGGGGTCGCATGGGACAGCACGACTCTTCTTT. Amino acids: CACDTWGSHGTARLFF.

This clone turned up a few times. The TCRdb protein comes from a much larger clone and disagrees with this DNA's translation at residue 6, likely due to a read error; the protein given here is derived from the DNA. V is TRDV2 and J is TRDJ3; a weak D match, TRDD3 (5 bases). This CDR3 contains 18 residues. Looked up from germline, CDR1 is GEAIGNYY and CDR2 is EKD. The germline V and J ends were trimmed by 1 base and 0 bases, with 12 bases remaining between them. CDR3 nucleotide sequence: TGTGCCTGTGACACGCGGGGGCTCAGCTCCTGGGACACCCGACAGATGTTTTTC. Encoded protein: CACDTRGLSSWDTRQMFF.

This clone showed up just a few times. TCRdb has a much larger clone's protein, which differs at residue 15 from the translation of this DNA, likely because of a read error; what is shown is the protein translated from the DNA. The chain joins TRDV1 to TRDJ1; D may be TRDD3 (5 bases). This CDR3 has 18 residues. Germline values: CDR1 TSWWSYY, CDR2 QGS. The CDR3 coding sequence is TGTGCTCTTGGGGAACGTACTCTGGGACTCGACTACACCGATAGACTCATCTTT. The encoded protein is CALGERTLGLDYTDRLIF.

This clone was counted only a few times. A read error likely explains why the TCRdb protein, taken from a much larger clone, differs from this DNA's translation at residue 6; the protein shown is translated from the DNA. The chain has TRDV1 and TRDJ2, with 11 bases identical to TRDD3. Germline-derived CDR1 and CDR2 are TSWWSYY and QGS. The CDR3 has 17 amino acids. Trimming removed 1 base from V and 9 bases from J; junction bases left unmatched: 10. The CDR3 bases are TGTGCTCTTGGGGAACCGGGCCTCACTGGGGGATATTCACAACTCTTCTTT. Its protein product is CALGEPGLTGGYSQLFF.

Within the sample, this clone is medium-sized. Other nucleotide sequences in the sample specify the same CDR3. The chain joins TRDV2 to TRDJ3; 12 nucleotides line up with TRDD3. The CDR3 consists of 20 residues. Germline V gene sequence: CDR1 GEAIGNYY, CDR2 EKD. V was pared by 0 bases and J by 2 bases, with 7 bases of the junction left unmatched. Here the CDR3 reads CACDTPHWGILPWDTRQMFF. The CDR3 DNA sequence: TGTGCCTGTGACACCCCCCACTGGGGGATACTCCCCTGGGACACCCGACAGATGTTTTTC.

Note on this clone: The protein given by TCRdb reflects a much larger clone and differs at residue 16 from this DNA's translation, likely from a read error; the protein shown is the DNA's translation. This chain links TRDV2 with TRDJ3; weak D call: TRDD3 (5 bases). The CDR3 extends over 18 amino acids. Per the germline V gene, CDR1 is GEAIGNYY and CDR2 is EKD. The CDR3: CACDTLWGSSWDTRQIFF. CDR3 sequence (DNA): TGTGCCTGTGACACCCTTTGGGGTAGCTCCTGGGACACCCGACAGATTTTTTTC.

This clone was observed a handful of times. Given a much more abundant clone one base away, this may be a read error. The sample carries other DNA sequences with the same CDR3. The CDR3 reads CACDPMTGDTEAAQLFF. The CDR3 DNA sequence: TGCGCCTGTGACCCTATGACCGGGGATACGGAGGCAGCACAACTCTTCTTT. The V gene is TRDV2, the J gene TRDJ2; 9 bases line up with TRDD3. The CDR3 has 17 amino acids. Germline-derived CDR1 and CDR2 are GEAIGNYY and EKD.

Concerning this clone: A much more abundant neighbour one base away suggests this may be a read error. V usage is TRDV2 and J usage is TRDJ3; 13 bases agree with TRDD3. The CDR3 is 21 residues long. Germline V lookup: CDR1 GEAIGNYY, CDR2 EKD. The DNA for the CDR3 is TGTGCCTGTGACACCTTACTGGGGGATACGACAAGCTCCTGGGACACCCGACAGATATTTTTC. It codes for CACDTLLGDTTSSWDTRQIFF.

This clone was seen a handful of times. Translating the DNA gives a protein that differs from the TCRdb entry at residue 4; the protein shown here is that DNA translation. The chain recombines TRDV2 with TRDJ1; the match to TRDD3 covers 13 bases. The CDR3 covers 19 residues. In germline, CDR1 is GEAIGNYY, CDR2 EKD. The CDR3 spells CACGTSFTGGYARTDKLIF. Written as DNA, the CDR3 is TGTGCCTGTGGCACCAGTTTTACTGGGGGATACGCTCGCACCGATAAACTCATCTTT.

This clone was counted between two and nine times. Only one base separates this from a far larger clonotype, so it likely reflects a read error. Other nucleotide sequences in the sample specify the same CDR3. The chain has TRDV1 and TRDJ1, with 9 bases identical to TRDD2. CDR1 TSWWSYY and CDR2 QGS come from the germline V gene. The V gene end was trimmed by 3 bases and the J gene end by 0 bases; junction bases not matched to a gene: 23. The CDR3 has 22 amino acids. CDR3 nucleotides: TGTGCTCTTGGGGAGGGATACCCGGCCTTCCTACGTCTGCGAGCCCACACCGATAAACTCATCTTT. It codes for CALGEGYPAFLRLRAHTDKLIF.

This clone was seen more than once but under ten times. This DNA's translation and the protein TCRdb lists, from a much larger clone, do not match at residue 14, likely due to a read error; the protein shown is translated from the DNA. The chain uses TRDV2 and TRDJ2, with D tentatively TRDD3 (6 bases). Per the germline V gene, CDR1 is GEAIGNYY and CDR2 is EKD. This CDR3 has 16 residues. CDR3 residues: CACDTWGSHGTAQPFF. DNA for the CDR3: TGTGCCTGTGACACCTGGGGGTCGCATGGGACAGCACAACCCTTCTTT.

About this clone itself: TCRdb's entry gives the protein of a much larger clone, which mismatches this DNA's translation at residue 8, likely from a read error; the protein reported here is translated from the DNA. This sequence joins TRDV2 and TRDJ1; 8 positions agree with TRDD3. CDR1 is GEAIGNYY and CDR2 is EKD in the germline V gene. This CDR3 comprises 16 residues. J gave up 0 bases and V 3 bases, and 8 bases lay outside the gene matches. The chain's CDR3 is CACDGLGARYTDKLIF. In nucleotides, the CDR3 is TGTGCCTGTGACGGACTGGGGGCTCGGTACACCGATAAACTCATCTTT.

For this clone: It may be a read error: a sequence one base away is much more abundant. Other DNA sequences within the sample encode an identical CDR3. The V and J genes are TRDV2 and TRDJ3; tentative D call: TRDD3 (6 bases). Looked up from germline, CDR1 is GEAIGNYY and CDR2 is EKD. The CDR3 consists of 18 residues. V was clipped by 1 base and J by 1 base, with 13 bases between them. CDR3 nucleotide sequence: TGTGCCTGTGACACGATGGGAGATACGTCCTGGGACACCCGACAGATGTTTTTC. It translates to CACDTMGDTSWDTRQMFF.

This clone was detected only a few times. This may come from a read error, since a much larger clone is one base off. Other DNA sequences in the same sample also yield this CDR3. The CDR3: CAAKGGPGDMGYTDKLIF. The CDR3 nucleotides read TGTGCAGCAAAGGGGGGGCCCGGGGATATGGGGTACACCGATAAACTCATCTTT. This chain connects TRAV29/DV5 to TRDJ1; 7 nucleotides match TRDD3. The CDR3 is made up of 18 amino acids. V lost 3 bases and J lost 0; bases outside the gene matches: 17. The germline gives CDR1 NSMFDY, CDR2 ISSIKDK.

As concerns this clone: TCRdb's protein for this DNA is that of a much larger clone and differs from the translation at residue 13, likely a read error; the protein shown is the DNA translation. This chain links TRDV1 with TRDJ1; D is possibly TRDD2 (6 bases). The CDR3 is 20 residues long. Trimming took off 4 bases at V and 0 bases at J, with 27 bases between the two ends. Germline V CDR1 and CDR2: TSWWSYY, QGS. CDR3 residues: CALGVGGYSADPTYTDKLIF. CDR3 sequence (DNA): TGTGCTCTTGGGGTTGGAGGCTACTCGGCGGATCCTACGTACACCGATAAACTCATCTTT.

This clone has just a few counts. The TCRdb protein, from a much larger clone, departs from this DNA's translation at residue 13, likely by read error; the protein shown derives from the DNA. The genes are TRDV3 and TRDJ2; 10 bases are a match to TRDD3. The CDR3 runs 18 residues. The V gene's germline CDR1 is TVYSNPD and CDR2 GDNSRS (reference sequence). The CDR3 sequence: CASAYWGIHPALKAQLFF. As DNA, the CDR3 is TGTGCCTCCGCGTACTGGGGGATCCACCCAGCTTTGAAAGCACAACTCTTCTTT.

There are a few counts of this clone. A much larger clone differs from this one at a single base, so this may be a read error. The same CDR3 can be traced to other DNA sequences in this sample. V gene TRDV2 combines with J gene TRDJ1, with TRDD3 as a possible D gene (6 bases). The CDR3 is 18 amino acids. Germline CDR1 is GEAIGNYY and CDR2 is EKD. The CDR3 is CACDPTTSAGENTDKLIF. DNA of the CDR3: TGTGCCTGTGACCCGACTACAAGTGCTGGGGAAAACACCGATAAACTCATCTTC.

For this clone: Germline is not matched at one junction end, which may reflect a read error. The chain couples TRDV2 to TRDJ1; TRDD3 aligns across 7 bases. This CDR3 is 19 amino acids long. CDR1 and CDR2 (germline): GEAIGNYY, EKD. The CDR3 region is CACDTGGDTVGYKTDNLIF. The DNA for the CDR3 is TGTGCCTGTGACACCGGCGGCGATACTGTGGGATACAAGACCGATAACCTCATCTTT.

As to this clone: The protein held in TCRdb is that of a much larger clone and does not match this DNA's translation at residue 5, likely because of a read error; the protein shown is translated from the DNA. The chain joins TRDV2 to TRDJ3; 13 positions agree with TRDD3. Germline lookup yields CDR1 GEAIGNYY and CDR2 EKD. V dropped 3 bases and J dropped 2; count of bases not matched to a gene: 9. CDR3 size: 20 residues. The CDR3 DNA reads TGTGCCTGTGACCCATTACTGGGGGATACGGAAACCTGGGACACCCGACAGATGTTTTTC. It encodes CACDPLLGDTETWDTRQMFF.

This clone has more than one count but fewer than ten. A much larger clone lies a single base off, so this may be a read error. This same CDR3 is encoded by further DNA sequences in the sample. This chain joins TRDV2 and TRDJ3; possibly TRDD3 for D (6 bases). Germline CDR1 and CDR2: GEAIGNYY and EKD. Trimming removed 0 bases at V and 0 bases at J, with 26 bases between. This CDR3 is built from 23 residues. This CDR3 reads CACDTVGVRPGDSSSWDTRQMFF. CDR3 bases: TGTGCCTGTGACACCGTGGGAGTTAGACCAGGGGATTCGAGCTCCTGGGACACCCGACAGATGTTTTTC.

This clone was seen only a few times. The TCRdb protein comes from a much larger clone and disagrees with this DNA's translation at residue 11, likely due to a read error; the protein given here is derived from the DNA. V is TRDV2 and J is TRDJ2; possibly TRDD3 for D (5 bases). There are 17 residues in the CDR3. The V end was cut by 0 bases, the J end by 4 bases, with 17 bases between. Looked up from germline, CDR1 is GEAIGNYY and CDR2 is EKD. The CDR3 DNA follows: TGTGCCTGTGACACCCCCTCCTGGGAGGGCTCGACAGCACAACTCTTCTTT. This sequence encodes CACDTPSWEGSTAQLFF.

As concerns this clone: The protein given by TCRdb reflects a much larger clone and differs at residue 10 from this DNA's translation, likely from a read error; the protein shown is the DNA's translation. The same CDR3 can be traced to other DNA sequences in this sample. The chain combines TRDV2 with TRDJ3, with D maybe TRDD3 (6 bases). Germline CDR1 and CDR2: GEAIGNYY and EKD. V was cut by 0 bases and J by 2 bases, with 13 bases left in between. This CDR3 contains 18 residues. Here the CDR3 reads CACDTGWGSPWDTRQMFF. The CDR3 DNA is TGTGCCTGTGACACCGGCTGGGGAAGCCCCTGGGACACCCGACAGATGTTTTTC.

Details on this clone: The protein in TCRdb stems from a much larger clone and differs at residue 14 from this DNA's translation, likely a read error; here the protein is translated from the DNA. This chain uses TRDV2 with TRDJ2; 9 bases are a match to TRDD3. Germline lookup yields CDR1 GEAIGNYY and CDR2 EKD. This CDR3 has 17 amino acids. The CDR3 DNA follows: TGTGCCTGTGACTTGGGGGATATTATAACTTTGACAGCACGACTCTTCTTT. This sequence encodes CACDLGDIITLTARLFF.